The clone carrying this T cell receptor beta chain was counted only a few times. The sample belongs to a study of lymphopenia after photon versus proton radiotherapy. The protocol was immunoSEQ multiplex PCR, while the TCRdb copy is restricted to in-frame clones and leaves out a portion. The data contain 77,000 or so clones, 65% to 85% of them singletons. The source of this sequence is a man aged 55 to 70 with pancreatic cancer. The material sequenced was peripheral blood, taken from a patient treated with proton-based radiotherapy.

The CDR3 sequence: CASSVHKDSYEQYF. For the CDR3, the DNA is TGTGCCAGCAGCGTCCACAAGGATTCCTACGAGCAGTACTTC. This sequence joins TRBV9 and TRBJ2-7; the D is unclear. The CDR3 runs 14 residues. Trimming cost V 2 bases and J 1 base, with 10 bases left between them. Germline V gene data show CDR1 as SGDLS and CDR2 as YYNGEE.